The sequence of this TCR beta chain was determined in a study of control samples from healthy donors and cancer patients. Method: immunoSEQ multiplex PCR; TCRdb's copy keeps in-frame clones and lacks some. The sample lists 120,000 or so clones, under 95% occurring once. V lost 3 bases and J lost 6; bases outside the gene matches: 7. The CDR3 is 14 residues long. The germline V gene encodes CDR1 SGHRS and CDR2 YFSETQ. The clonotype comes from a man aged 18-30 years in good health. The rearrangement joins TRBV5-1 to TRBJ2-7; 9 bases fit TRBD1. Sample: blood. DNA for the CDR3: TGCGCCAGCAGCTGGGGGCGGACAGGGGTCGAGCAGTACTTC. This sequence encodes CASSWGRTGVEQYF. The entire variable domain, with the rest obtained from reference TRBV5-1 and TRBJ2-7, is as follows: KAGVTQTPRYLIKTRGQQVTLSCSPISGHRSVSWYQQTPGQGLQFLFEYFSETQRNKGNFPGRFSGRQFSNSRSEMNVSTLELGDSALYLCASSWGRTGVEQYFGPGTRLTVT.